This T cell receptor (beta chain) was profiled in a study of T cell responses to AZD1222 COVID-19 vaccine. The study's findings and limits: Across spike, vaccine-associated CD4 TCRs were found, dominant at 160-218 and 743-854.

This table comes from immunoSEQ multiplex PCR, and its TCRdb copy is limited to in-frame clones, with some not included. Among approximately 120,000 clones listed, about 89% were seen once. CDR3 size: 15 residues. Points on this clone: Its antigen remains unknown.

The sequencing used peripheral blood, collected on day 0 of AZD1222 vaccination. The sequence derives from an adult in good health. The chain links TRBV21-1 to TRBJ2-7; the table assigns TRBD2, which was not confirmed against the DNA. TRBV21-1 is designated a pseudogene. The DNA for the CDR3 is TGTGCCACCGAGAAGAAGCGGGAGTGCTGTGGCGAGCAGTACTTC. This translates into CATEKKRECCGEQYF.